This T cell receptor (beta chain) emerged from a study of blood T cells in healthy people across ages. Overall study findings and caveats: Long-lived donors carried more naive CD4+ cells and greater diversity than aged donors.

As regards this clonotype: Its antigen is not known. This may be a read error, as it is one base from a much larger clone.

For the second PCR, which ran for about 7 to 11 cycles, a sample-barcoded 5' primer and a J-beta primer mix were used. TCRdb independently ran MiXCR on the 5' RACE reads; one entry per CDR3 protein. Of roughly 1.4 million distinct CDR3 sequences detected, 55% to 75% appear once; the ten largest clones hold over 5.5%. Germline loops: CDR1 MNHNY, CDR2 SVGAGI (reference sequence). CDR3 size: 14 residues. The chain is built from TRBV6-6 and TRBJ2-7; D is possibly TRBD2 (6 bases). Sequencing used blood. The sequence came from a young man in good health. The CDR3 reads CASSYRAGPYERYF. The CDR3 DNA sequence: TGTGCCAGCAGTTACCGAGCGGGCCCCTACGAGCGGTACTTC.